This T cell receptor (beta chain) originates from a study of T cells in localized non-small cell lung cancer. The method was immunoSEQ multiplex PCR; TCRdb's version includes in-frame clones alone and lacks a portion of them. Among some 140,000 clones listed, 89% were seen once. This clone appeared once. Its target is unknown. The same CDR3 arises from other DNA sequences in this sample as well. The germline gives CDR1 SQVTM, CDR2 ANQGSEA. After removal of 6 bases from V and 6 bases from J, the junction contained 11 bases not matched to a gene. The CDR3 runs to 16 residues. The study's findings and limits: In uninvolved adjacent lung, T cell clonality reached its highest value, exceeding tumor.

The TCR comes from a female donor older than 55 with stage I lung adenocarcinoma. The sequences come from peripheral blood, collected before any cancer treatment. The gene calls are TRBV29-1 and TRBJ2-3; 14 bases fit TRBD2. DNA of the CDR3: TGCAGCGTCGCCGGAGGGACTAGCGGGAGTCCGGATACGCAGTATTTT. It translates to CSVAGGTSGSPDTQYF.